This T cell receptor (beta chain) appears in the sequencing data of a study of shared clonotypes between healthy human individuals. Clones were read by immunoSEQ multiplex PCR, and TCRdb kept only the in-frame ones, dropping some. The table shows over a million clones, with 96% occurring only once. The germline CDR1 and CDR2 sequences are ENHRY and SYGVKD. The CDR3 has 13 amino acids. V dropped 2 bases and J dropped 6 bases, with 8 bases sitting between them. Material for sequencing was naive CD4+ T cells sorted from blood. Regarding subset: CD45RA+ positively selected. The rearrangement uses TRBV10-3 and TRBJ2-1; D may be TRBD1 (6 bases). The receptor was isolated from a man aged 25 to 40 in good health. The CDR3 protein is CAISEKDSNEQFF. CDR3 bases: TGTGCCATCAGTGAGAAGGACAGCAATGAGCAGTTCTTC.